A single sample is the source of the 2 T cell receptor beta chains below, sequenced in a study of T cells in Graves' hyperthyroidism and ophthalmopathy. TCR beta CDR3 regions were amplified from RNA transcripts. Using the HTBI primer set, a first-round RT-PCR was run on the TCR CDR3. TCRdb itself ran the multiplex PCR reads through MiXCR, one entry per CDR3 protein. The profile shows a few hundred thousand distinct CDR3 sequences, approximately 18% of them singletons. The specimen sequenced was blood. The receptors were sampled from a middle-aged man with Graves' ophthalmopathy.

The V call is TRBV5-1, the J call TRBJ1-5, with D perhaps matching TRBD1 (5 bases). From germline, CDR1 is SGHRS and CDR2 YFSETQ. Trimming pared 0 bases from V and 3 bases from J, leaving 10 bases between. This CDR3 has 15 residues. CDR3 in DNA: TGCGCCAGCAGCTTGGACGGGGACCTCAATCAGCCCCAGCATTTT. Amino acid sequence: CASSLDGDLNQPQHF.

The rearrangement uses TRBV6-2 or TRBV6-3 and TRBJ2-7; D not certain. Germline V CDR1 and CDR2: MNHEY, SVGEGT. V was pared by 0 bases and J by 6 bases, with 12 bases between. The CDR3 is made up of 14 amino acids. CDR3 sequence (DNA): TGTGCCAGCAGTTACTCAACGGCCAGTGGCGAGCAGTACTTC. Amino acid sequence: CASSYSTASGEQYF.